The rows below give T cell receptor beta chains drawn from one sample of a study of blood T cell repertoires in COVID-19. Libraries were prepared by immunoSEQ multiplex PCR; TCRdb keeps only in-frame clonotypes and omits some of them. Of more than 95,000 clones in the sample, roughly 91% are singletons; the top ten hold over 1.5%. The sequencing sample was made of peripheral blood. The receptors originated from a human donor in a cohort sampled during active COVID-19. CDR3s include the opening cysteine and the closing phenylalanine or tryptophan. A D gene is named only where the DNA matches it firmly. Expanded clones get a size class; other rows say once, few or many, or leave the size out.

TGCGCCAGCAGCTCGGGACAGGGGGTCTCCAAAAACATTCAGTACTTC,CASSSGQGVSKNIQYF,TRBJ2-4,-,TRBV5-1,TRBD1
TGCGCCAGCAGCTTACGGACAGGGGTTTCCGGGGAGCTGTTTTTT,CASSLRTGVSGELFF,TRBJ2-2,once,TRBV5-1,TRBD1
TGTGCCAGCAGTCCTGCTAGCGGGAGGGCCCACACAGATACGCAGTATTTT,CASSPASGRAHTDTQYF,TRBJ2-3,-,TRBV5-4,TRBD2
TGTGCCAGCAACCCGACAGGGTACGAGCAGTACTTC,CASNPTGYEQYF,TRBJ2-7,-,TRBV6-5,TRBD1
TGTGCCAGCAGTCGCAACAGGGCGATGAACACTGAAGCTTTCTTT,CASSRNRAMNTEAFF,TRBJ1-1,-,TRBV7-8,-
TGTGCCAGCAGCGTAGGGGCTAGCGCCAACCAAGAGACCCAGTACTTC,CASSVGASANQETQYF,TRBJ2-5,-,TRBV9,-
TGTGCCAGCAGATACGTAGTGGATACGCAGTATTTT,CASRYVVDTQYF,TRBJ2-3,-,TRBV12-3/TRBV12-4,-
TGTGCCAGCAGTGGACAGGGGGCGACCTCCACCTATAGCAATCAGCCCCAGCATTTT,CASSGQGATSTYSNQPQHF,TRBJ1-5,-,TRBV6-1,TRBD1
TGTGCCAGCATTGACAGGGTAGAGACCCAGTACTTC,CASIDRVETQYF,TRBJ2-5,-,TRBV28,TRBD1
TGTGCCAGCAGCTTACTAGCGGGGGGAAGCTCCTACGAGCAGTACTTC,CASSLLAGGSSYEQYF,TRBJ2-7,-,TRBV11-2,TRBD2
TGTGCCAGCAGCCAAGTCGTGAACACTGAAGCTTTCTTT,CASSQVVNTEAFF,TRBJ1-1,-,TRBV3-1/TRBV3-2,-
TGTGCCAGCAGTGACAGGGATGGGGAGACCCAGTACTTC,CASSDRDGETQYF,TRBJ2-5,once,TRBV28,TRBD1
TGTGCCAGCTCACCACAGGGGAATTCACCCCTCCACTTT,CASSPQGNSPLHF,TRBJ1-6,-,TRBV18,-
TGTGCCAGCAGTTTCTACAGGGAACGGGAGCTGTTTTTT,CASSFYRERELFF,TRBJ2-2,-,TRBV27,-
TGCAGCGTTGGAAACAGGGGGACAGATACGCAGTATTTT,CSVGNRGTDTQYF,TRBJ2-3,-,TRBV29-1,TRBD1
TGTGCCAGCAGCCCCAGGGACAGCTTCTACGAGCAGTACTTC,CASSPRDSFYEQYF,TRBJ2-7,-,TRBV7-8,TRBD1
TGTGCCAGCAGCCCGGCCAGGGGGCGAGGGGCCAACGTCCTGACTTTC,CASSPARGRGANVLTF,TRBJ2-6,-,TRBV2,TRBD1
TGTGCCAGCAGCTCGTACAGATCCTCAAATGAAAAACTGTTTTTT,CASSSYRSSNEKLFF,TRBJ1-4,-,TRBV7-6,-
TGTGCCTGGAGTGTACGGCCGGGGGTCGGCTACACCTTC,CAWSVRPGVGYTF,TRBJ1-2,-,TRBV30,-
TGTGCCAGCAGTTTCAGGTTAAACACTGAAGCTTTCTTT,CASSFRLNTEAFF,TRBJ1-1,-,TRBV27,-
TGTGCCAGCAGTGAGGGGGGGACAGGGAAGACCCTCCACTTT,CASSEGGTGKTLHF,TRBJ1-6,-,TRBV25-1,TRBD1
TGCGCCAGCAGCCCCCGGGTGGCCTACGAGCAGTACTTC,CASSPRVAYEQYF,TRBJ2-7,-,TRBV5-1,-
TGTGCCAGCAGAACACCTCGGGACAGGGGCGGTGAAGCTTTCTTT,CASRTPRDRGGEAFF,TRBJ1-1,once,TRBV6-6,TRBD1
TGCGCCAGCAGCTTGGGGAGGTGGGAGGGCCGCCAAGAGACCCAGTACTTC,CASSLGRWEGRQETQYF,TRBJ2-5,-,TRBV5-1,TRBD2
TGCGCCAGCAGGTTGGGAGACATCTCCTCCACAGATACGCAGTATTTT,CASRLGDISSTDTQYF,TRBJ2-3,-,TRBV5-1,-
TGTGCCACCAGCGAAGAGGCCATGAACACTGAAGCTTTCTTT,CATSEEAMNTEAFF,TRBJ1-1,-,TRBV15,-
TGTGCCACTTCATTCGGGACTAGCGGGCCCTACGAGCAGTACTTC,CATSFGTSGPYEQYF,TRBJ2-7,-,TRBV19,TRBD2
TGTGCCAGTACCCCACAAGGAGTCATCGGGGAGCTGTTTTTT,CASTPQGVIGELFF,TRBJ2-2,-,TRBV19,-
TGTGCCAGCAGTTGGTCTAGCGTCTTTCAGTACTTC,CASSWSSVFQYF,TRBJ2-4,-,TRBV28,-
TGTGCCAGCAGCTTAGTGCCCGGCGGAAGGCAAGAGACCCAGTACTTC,CASSLVPGGRQETQYF,TRBJ2-5,-,TRBV13,-
TGTGCCAGCAGCCAAGATTGGGGACCCGGGAGTGGCTACACCTTC,CASSQDWGPGSGYTF,TRBJ1-2,few,TRBV3-1/TRBV3-2,-
TGTGCCAGCAGCTTTGACAGGGGCAATCAGCCCCAGCATTTT,CASSFDRGNQPQHF,TRBJ1-5,-,TRBV5-5,TRBD1
TGTGCCAGCAGGCCGGGACAGGGAACCGGGGAGCTGTTTTTT,CASRPGQGTGELFF,TRBJ2-2,-,TRBV9,TRBD1
TGTGCCAGTAACTCAGGGGAGACCTCCTACGAGCAGTACTTC,CASNSGETSYEQYF,TRBJ2-7,-,TRBV19,-
TGTGCCAGCAGTTACCTAGCGTTCGGGGAGCTGTTTTTT,CASSYLAFGELFF,TRBJ2-2,-,TRBV6-5,-
TGTGCCAGCAGTTTATCAGGGGTTCAGCCCCAGCATTTT,CASSLSGVQPQHF,TRBJ1-5,-,TRBV27,-
TGTGCCAGCAGCCAAGCGGGACTAGCGGAAGAGACCCAGTACTTC,CASSQAGLAEETQYF,TRBJ2-5,-,TRBV3-1/TRBV3-2,TRBD2
TGTGCCAGCAGCTTAGTTAAGGGGCCTCATCCGGTTGGGCAGCCCCAGCATTTT,CASSLVKGPHPVGQPQHF,TRBJ1-5,-,TRBV11-3,-
TGCGCCAGCAGCAGCAACCGGGACACGGCCGATGAGCAGTTCTTC,CASSSNRDTADEQFF,TRBJ2-1,-,TRBV5-1,-
TGTGCCAGCAGCCAAGTAACCCGCGGGACCTACACCTTC,CASSQVTRGTYTF,TRBJ1-2,-,TRBV3-1/TRBV3-2,-